The 22 T cell receptor beta chains in this list originate from one sample, sequenced in a study of blood T cell repertoires in COVID-19. The protocol was immunoSEQ multiplex PCR, while the TCRdb copy is restricted to in-frame clones and leaves out a portion. The sample gives around 93,000 clones, 75% to 90% of which show up once; roughly 10% is in the top ten. Material for sequencing was peripheral blood. The receptor source for this set is a man at least 80 years old with acute or convalescent COVID-19.

The gene calls are TRBV2 and TRBJ1-5, with TRBD1 matching 8 bases. J was trimmed by 0 bases and V by 6 bases; bases with no gene match: 4. The CDR3 spans 15 residues. CDR1 SNHLY and CDR2 FYNNEI come from the germline V gene. The CDR3 DNA sequence: TGTGCCAGCAGGGACAGGGCCTATAGCAATCAGCCCCAGCATTTT. As protein: CASRDRAYSNQPQHF.

V gene TRBV19 combines with J gene TRBJ2-7; D is undetermined. V lost 3 bases and J 0 bases, leaving 9 bases between the germline ends. The CDR3 contains 14 residues. CDR1 is LNHDA, CDR2 SQIVND, per germline (reference sequence). The DNA for the CDR3 is TGTGCCAGTAGTATCGGGTCTAGCTCCTACGAGCAGTACTTC. Encoded protein: CASSIGSSSYEQYF.

The chain employs TRBV4-2 and TRBJ1-3; D is possibly TRBD1 (6 bases). The CDR3 covers 14 residues. Per the germline V gene, CDR1 is LGHNA and CDR2 is YNFKEQ. V lost 5 bases to trimming and J lost 2 bases, with 10 bases between them. This CDR3 reads CASSNNRAGNTIYF. CDR3 DNA: TGTGCCAGCAGCAACAACAGGGCTGGAAACACCATATATTTT.

The rearrangement uses TRBV28 and TRBJ1-2, with TRBD1 identical over 8 bases. The CDR3 has 13 residues. The V segment lost 3 bases and the J segment 7 bases; nucleotides outside the gene matches: 4. CDR1 MDHEN and CDR2 SYDVKM come from the germline V gene. In DNA form, the CDR3 reads TGTGCCAGCAGTTTGACAGGGACAGGTGGCTACACCTTC. This gives the protein CASSLTGTGGYTF.

This clone was detected only once. The chain uses TRBV5-6 and TRBJ2-1; unclear D gene. V was shortened by 2 bases and J by 8 bases, with 5 bases between the two germline ends. Germline CDR1 is SGHDT and CDR2 is YYEEEE. This CDR3 is built from 11 residues. CDR3 DNA: TGTGCCAGCAGCTTTTCGGATGAGCAGTTCTTC. It encodes CASSFSDEQFF.

The chain joins TRBV9 to TRBJ2-2; 7 positions agree with TRBD2. Trimming removed 0 bases from V and 4 bases from J; junction bases left unmatched: 3. CDR1 is SGDLS and CDR2 is YYNGEE in the germline V gene. The CDR3 sequence is 15 residues long. CDR3 loop: CASSVAREGTGELFF. The CDR3 nucleotides read TGTGCCAGCAGCGTAGCTAGGGAGGGCACCGGGGAGCTGTTTTTT.

The V gene is TRBV19, the J gene TRBJ1-1; D is unclear. The V gene lost 7 bases and the J gene lost 0 bases, with 12 bases spanning the gap. The germline CDR1 and CDR2 sequences are LNHDA and SQIVND (reference sequence). The CDR3 contains 14 residues. The CDR3 DNA is TGTGCCAGTATATCTAGGGAGGTGAACACTGAAGCTTTCTTT. Protein: CASISREVNTEAFF.

J is TRBJ1-2 and V is TRBV19; D is ambiguous. Germline V gene sequence: CDR1 LNHDA, CDR2 SQIVND (reference sequence). Trimming cost V 10 bases and J 2 bases, with 14 bases left between them. The CDR3 loop spans 13 amino acids. DNA of the CDR3: TGTGCCACCTCCGCAGGCCTGAACTATGGCTACACCTTC. This sequence encodes CATSAGLNYGYTF.

This chain joins TRBV5-1 and TRBJ1-2; D remains ambiguous. Trimming shortened V by 0 bases and J by 4 bases, and 7 bases separated the two germline ends. This CDR3 region has 13 residues. Germline assignment: CDR1 SGHRS and CDR2 YFSETQ. The CDR3 DNA sequence: TGCGCCAGCAGCTTGGATGCGTTCTATGGCTACACCTTC. This sequence encodes CASSLDAFYGYTF.

This rearrangement joins TRBV19 to TRBJ2-2; no firm D call. Germline values: CDR1 LNHDA, CDR2 SQIVND (reference sequence). CDR3 length: 13 amino acids. The V and J ends lost 3 bases and 5 bases respectively, with 7 bases between them. The CDR3 nucleotides read TGTGCCAGTAGTATGAGTTCGACCGGGGAGCTGTTTTTT. Encoded protein: CASSMSSTGELFF.

This rearrangement joins TRBV5-1 to TRBJ2-1; weak D call: TRBD1 (5 bases). The CDR3 consists of 14 residues. Germline V lookup: CDR1 SGHRS, CDR2 YFSETQ. The V end lost 5 bases, the J end lost 5 bases, and 14 bases lay between the germline ends. The chain's CDR3 is CASSSGSGNNEQFF. The DNA for the CDR3 is TGCGCCAGCAGTTCGGGTTCAGGGAACAATGAGCAGTTCTTC.

This clone was seen a single time. J is TRBJ2-5 and V is TRBV3-1 (or the pseudogene TRBV3-2); 9 bases match TRBD2. Germline lookup yields CDR1 LGHDT and CDR2 YNNKEL (reference sequence). The trim removed 4 bases at V and 2 bases at J, leaving 5 bases unmatched. This CDR3 is 15 amino acids long. The CDR3 bases are TGTGCCAGCAGCCCGACTAGCGGAGCGCAAGAGACCCAGTACTTC. Translated, it gives CASSPTSGAQETQYF.

The chain employs TRBV2 and TRBJ1-1; maybe TRBD1 (6 bases). This CDR3 is 15 amino acids long. The V gene lost 2 bases and the J gene lost 3 bases, with 13 bases spanning the gap. The V gene's germline CDR1 is SNHLY and CDR2 FYNNEI. For the CDR3, the DNA is TGTGCCAGCAGTGAAAACAGGGTATCATACACTGAAGCTTTCTTT. This sequence encodes CASSENRVSYTEAFF.

The chain uses TRBV29-1 and TRBJ2-3, with no clear D. CDR1 is SQVTM, CDR2 ANQGSEA, per germline. Trimming pared 1 base from V and 4 bases from J, leaving 6 bases between. The CDR3 extends over 12 amino acids. The DNA of the CDR3 is TGCAGCGTTGAAGGTGCGGCAGATACGCAGTATTTT. Its translation is CSVEGAADTQYF.

This chain joins TRBV28 and TRBJ1-2; TRBD1 aligns across 8 bases. The CDR3 length is 13 residues. The V gene's germline CDR1 is MDHEN and CDR2 SYDVKM. V gave up 4 bases and J gave up 8 bases; unmatched junction bases: 6. Here the CDR3 reads CASSSDRVRGYTF. The DNA for the CDR3 is TGTGCCAGCAGTTCGGACAGGGTACGGGGCTACACCTTC.

The V gene is TRBV29-1, the J gene TRBJ1-2, with 8 bases identical to TRBD1. Germline CDR1 is SQVTM and CDR2 is ANQGSEA. The CDR3 runs to 11 residues. V was clipped by 0 bases and J by 13 bases; unmatched bases: 4. CDR3 region: CSVEDTGGFTF. The CDR3 nucleotides are TGCAGCGTTGAAGATACAGGGGGGTTCACCTTC.

This sequence joins TRBV19 and TRBJ1-1; D might be TRBD1 (6 bases). The length of the CDR3 is 14 residues. Trimming shortened V by 5 bases and J by 5 bases, and 15 bases separated the two germline ends. Germline CDR1 reads LNHDA; CDR2 reads SQIVND (reference sequence). CDR3 sequence (DNA): TGTGCCAGTAGTTTATCAGGGGTGGTGACTGAAGCTTTCTTT. Protein: CASSLSGVVTEAFF. Full variable domain (outside the CDR3, taken from reference TRBV19 and TRBJ1-1): DGGITQSPKYLFRKEGQNVTLSCEQNLNHDAMYWYRQDPGQGLRLIYYSQIVNDFQKGDIAEGYSVSREKKESFPLTVTSAQKNPTAFYLCASSLSGVVTEAFFGQGTRLTVV.

The V gene is TRBV19, the J gene TRBJ2-6, with D possibly being TRBD2 (5 bases). The ends were cut back, 2 bases at V and 4 bases at J, with 18 bases in the middle. This CDR3 has 18 residues. Germline V lookup: CDR1 LNHDA, CDR2 SQIVND (reference sequence). DNA for the CDR3: TGTGCCAGTAGTATACCTCCGGGGAGAAAAATGGGGGCCAACGTCCTGACTTTC. This sequence encodes CASSIPPGRKMGANVLTF.

This chain connects TRBV18 to TRBJ1-2, with 7 bases matching TRBD1. With V trimmed by 3 bases and J by 5 bases, 3 bases remained unmatched. This CDR3 is 13 amino acids long. Germline CDR1 and CDR2: KGHSH and LQKENI. Here the CDR3 reads CASSPGQEYGYTF. DNA for the CDR3: TGTGCCAGCTCACCCGGACAGGAATATGGCTACACCTTC.

This chain links TRBV12-3 or TRBV12-4 with TRBJ2-2; D is possibly TRBD2 (6 bases). CDR3 size: 13 residues. Trimming removed 10 bases at V and 6 bases at J, with 15 bases between. The CDR3 sequence is CATALGGPGELFF. The CDR3 bases are TGTGCCACCGCTTTGGGGGGTCCCGGGGAGCTGTTTTTT.

V usage is TRBV12-3 or TRBV12-4 and J usage is TRBJ1-3; D ambiguous. This CDR3 comprises 13 residues. Deletions cut 6 bases from V and 0 bases from J, with 6 bases between. DNA for the CDR3: TGTGCCAGCAGAACAAGCTCTGGAAACACCATATATTTT. This codes for CASRTSSGNTIYF.

Comment on this clone: At one end, the junction sequence differs from germline, possibly due to a read error. This chain uses TRBV6-4 with TRBJ2-1, with D perhaps matching TRBD2 (5 bases). Germline V CDR1 and CDR2: MRHNA, SNTAGT. The CDR3 has 17 amino acids. The CDR3 protein is CANSDSMMGSSYNEQFF. In nucleotides, the CDR3 is TGTGCCAACAGTGACTCGATGATGGGGAGCTCCTACAATGAGCAGTTCTTC.